This TCR beta chain was identified in a study of T cells after yellow fever vaccination (dated 2019 in TCRdb). Concerning the study at large: The SMART-Seq v4 Ultra Low Input RNA kit was used to prepare libraries from fractions with low cell numbers. Bulk TCR alpha and beta repertoires were sequenced longitudinally to track T-cell clones before and after primary and booster YFV17D yellow fever vaccination. Two healthy male donors made up the cohort, one aged 18 to 29 years and the other aged 30 to 40 years. Blood samples were taken at several timepoints before and after primary and secondary immunization, and bulk PBMC replicates and cell subsets were isolated. The paper's findings and limits, for the study overall: Compared with the primary T-cell response, the secondary T-cell response was faster but weaker, reaching its peak on day 5 rather than on day 15. Computational filtering was needed because FACS-sorted repertoires could contain abundant contaminating clonotypes from the bulk population. Most clones expanded after primary vaccination (roughly 96% of CD4 and 80% to 90% of CD8) were re-detected after the booster, suggesting that broad memory maintenance occurred. A small fraction of clonotypes appeared in both the CD4 and CD8 compartments, likely as a result of convergent recombination. Because the study included only a couple of donors, the extent to which the findings can be generalized is limited.

TCR cDNA was made using 5'RACE template switching, a step that added a universal primer site and unique molecular identifiers. cDNA synthesis was primed from both the TCR alpha and TCR beta constant segments. Library amplification used two PCR steps, and the second PCR step added sample barcodes and sequencing adapters. Sequencing of libraries was performed on Illumina HiSeq 2500 (2x100 bp) or NovaSeq (2x150 bp). Per the original workflow: MIGEC handled demultiplexing of reads and collapsing into UMI consensus sequences, while MiXCR performed V(D)J alignment. Using edgeR on replicate PBMC samples, clonotypes were called vaccine-responding if FDR was below 0.01 and the log2 fold change was above 5 up to day 15. Each bulk clonotype was labeled CD4 or CD8 based on which sequenced repertoire, CD4 or CD8, contained the clonotype at higher abundance. Through fastp at Q25 and MiXCR, TCRdb rebuilt clones from the public reads, retaining in-frame beta chains. Here each entry gathers all rows of one CDR3 protein and keeps the most common genes and DNA. The V and J calls and clone size are TCRdb's, not the authors'. In all, the sample holds roughly 500,000 distinct CDR3 sequences, and roughly 21% of those were seen once. Of the sample, roughly 13% falls within the top ten clones.

The treatment or condition label here, explained by the study, means: live attenuated yellow fever vaccine strain. At every blood-draw timepoint, two biological replicates of bulk PBMCs were collected. PBMCs were isolated from peripheral blood using a standard Ficoll-Paque protocol. TriZol was used to extract RNA from bulk PBMCs, CD4 and CD8 fractions, and dextramer-positive and dextramer-negative fractions. For this clonotype: What antigen it recognizes has not been identified. No base quality values were provided; no much bigger clone lies one nucleotide off.

The CDR3 runs 14 residues from the cysteine to the phenylalanine. Only the CDR3 part of the read is kept: 42 bases, read in frame from the first base. Per the germline V gene, MNHNS is the CDR1 and SASEGT is the CDR2. V is reduced by 5 bases and J by 6 bases, leaving a spacing of 16 bases between them. The receptor chain draws on TRBV6-1 and TRBJ1-1; TRBD1 is perhaps the D gene, given 6 matching bases. The receptor comes from a man aged 25 to 40 who received the YFV17D yellow fever vaccine. This material consisted of PBMCs, taken 15 days after the yellow fever booster vaccination. DNA sequence: TGTGCCAGCAGTCCGACAGGAGGTCTGTCTGAAGCTTTCTTT. This yields the protein CASSPTGGLSEAFF.